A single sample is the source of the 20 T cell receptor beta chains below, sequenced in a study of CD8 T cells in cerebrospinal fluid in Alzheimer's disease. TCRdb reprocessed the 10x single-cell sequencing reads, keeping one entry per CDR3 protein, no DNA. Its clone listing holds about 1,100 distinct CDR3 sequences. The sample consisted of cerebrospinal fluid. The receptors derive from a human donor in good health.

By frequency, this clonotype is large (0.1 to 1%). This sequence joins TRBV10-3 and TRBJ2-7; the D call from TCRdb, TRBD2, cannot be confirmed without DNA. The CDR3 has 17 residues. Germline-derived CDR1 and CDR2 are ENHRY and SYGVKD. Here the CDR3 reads CAISESKKGSSSYEQYF.

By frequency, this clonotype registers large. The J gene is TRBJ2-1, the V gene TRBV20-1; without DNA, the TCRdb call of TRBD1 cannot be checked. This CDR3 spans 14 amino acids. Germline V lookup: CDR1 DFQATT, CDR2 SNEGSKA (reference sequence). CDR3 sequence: CSAYRGASYNEQFF.

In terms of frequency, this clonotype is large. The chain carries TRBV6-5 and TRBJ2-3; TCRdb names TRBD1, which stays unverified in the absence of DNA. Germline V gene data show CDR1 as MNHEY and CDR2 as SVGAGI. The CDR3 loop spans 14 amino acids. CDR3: CASSYGGNTDTQYF.

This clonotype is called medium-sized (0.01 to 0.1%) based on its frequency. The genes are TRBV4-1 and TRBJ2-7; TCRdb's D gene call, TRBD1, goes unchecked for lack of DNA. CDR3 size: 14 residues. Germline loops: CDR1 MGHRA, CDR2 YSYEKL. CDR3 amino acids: CASSQYLTGSEQYF.

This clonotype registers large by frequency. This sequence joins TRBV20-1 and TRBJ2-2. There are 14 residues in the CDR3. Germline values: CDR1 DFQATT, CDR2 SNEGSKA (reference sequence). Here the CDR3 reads CSAQKELNTGELFF.

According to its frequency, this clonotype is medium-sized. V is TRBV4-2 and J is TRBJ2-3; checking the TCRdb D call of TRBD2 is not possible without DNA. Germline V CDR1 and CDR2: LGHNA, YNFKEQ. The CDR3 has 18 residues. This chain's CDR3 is CASSQGTGTSGGTDTQYF.

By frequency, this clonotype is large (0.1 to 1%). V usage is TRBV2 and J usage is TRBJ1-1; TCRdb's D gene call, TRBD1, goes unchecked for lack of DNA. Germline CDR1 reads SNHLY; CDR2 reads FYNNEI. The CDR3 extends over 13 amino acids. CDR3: CASRSLGSGEAFF.

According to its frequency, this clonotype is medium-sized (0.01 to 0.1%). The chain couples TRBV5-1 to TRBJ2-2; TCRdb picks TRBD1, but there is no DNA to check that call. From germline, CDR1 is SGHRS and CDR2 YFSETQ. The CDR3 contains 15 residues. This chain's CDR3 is CASSGGQGRAGELFF.

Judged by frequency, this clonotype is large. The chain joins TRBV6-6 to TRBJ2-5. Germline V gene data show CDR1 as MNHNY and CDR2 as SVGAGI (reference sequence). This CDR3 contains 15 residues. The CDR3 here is CASSTHAGTLETQYF.

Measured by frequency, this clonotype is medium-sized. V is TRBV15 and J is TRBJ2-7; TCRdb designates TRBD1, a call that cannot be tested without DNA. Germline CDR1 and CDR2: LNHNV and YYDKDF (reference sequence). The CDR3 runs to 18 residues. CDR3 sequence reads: CATSRDIRGETYSYEQYF.

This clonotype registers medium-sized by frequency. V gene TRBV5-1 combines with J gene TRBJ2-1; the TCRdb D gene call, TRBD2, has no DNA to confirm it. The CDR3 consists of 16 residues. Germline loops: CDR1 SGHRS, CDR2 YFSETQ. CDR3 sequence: CASSSTSGGRYNEQFF. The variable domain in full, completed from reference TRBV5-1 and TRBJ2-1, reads KAGVTQTPRYLIKTRGQQVTLSCSPISGHRSVSWYQQTPGQGLQFLFEYFSETQRNKGNFPGRFSGRQFSNSRSEMNVSTLELGDSALYLCASSSTSGGRYNEQFFGPGTRLTVL.

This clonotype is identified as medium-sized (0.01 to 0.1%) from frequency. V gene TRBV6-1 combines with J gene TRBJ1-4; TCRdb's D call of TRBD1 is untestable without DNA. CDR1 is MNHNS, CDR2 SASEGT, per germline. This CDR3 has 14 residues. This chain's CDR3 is CASSPDWGNEKLFF.

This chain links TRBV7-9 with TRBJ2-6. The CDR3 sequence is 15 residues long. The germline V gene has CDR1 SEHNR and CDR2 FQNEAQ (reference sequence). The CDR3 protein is CASSSGSSGANVLTF.

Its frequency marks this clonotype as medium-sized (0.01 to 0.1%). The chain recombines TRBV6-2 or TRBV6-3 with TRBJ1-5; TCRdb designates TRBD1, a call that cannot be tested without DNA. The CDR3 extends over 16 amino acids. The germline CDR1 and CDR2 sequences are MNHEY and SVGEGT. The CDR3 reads CASSSGQNRGREPQHF.

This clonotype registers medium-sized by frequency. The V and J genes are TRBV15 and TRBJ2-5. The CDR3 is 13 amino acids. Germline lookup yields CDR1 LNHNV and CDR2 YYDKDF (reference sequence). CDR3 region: CATSRDSQETQYF.

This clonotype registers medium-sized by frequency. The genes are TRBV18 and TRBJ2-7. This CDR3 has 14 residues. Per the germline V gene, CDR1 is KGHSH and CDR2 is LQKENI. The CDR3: CASSLDTSSYEQYF.

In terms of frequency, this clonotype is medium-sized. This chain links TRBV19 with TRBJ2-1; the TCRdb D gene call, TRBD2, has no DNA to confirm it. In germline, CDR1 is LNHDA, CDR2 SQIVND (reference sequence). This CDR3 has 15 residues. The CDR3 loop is CASSTSTTSYNEQFF.

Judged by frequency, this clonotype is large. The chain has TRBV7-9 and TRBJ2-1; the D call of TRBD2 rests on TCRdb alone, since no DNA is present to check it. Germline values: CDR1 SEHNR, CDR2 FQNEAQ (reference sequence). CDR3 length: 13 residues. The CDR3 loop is CASSRTGGVEQFF.

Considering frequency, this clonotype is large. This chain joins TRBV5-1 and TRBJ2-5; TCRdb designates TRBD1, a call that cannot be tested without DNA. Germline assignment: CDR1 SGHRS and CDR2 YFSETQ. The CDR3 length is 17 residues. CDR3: CASSSSPPGGGQETQYF.

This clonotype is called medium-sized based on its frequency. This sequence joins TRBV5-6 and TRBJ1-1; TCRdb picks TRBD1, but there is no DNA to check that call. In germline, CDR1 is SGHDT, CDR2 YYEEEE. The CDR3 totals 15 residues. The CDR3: CASSSIQGSRTEAFF.